This entry features one T cell receptor (beta chain) sequence. With V trimmed by 6 bases and J by 0 bases, 12 bases remained unmatched. Germline CDR1 is SGHVS and CDR2 is FQNEAQ. The length of the CDR3 is 19 residues. This sample is drawn from a study of blood T cell repertoires in COVID-19. Produced via immunoSEQ multiplex PCR; TCRdb's table is partial and in-frame only. The profile shows about 40,000 clones, approximately 80% of them singletons. The chain employs TRBV7-8 and TRBJ2-6; 9 bases map to TRBD1. Sequenced sample: peripheral blood. This TCR was recovered from a human donor with acute or convalescent COVID-19. The donor label of this sample is uncertain. The CDR3: CASSPRQGTGRSGANVLTF. Here the CDR3 DNA reads TGTGCCAGCAGTCCGAGACAGGGGACAGGGCGCTCTGGGGCCAACGTCCTGACTTTC.